Presented here are 25 T cell receptor beta chains from one specimen sequenced in a study of tissue T cells after allogeneic stem cell transplantation. TCRdb's table, derived via immunoSEQ multiplex PCR, lists solely in-frame clones and lacks some. The profile shows fewer than 30,000 clones, approximately 85% of them singletons. Source: blood, taken before transplantation. These receptors all come from a woman aged 18-49 years who later had graft-versus-host disease after an allogeneic stem cell transplant.

The genes are TRBV6-4 and TRBJ2-1; TRBD2 matches at 11 bases. CDR3 length: 15 amino acids. From germline, CDR1 is MRHNA and CDR2 SNTAGT. V dropped 3 bases and J dropped 6; count of bases not matched to a gene: 4. The CDR3: CASSETSGSGNEQFF. As DNA, the CDR3 is TGTGCCAGCAGTGAAACTAGCGGGAGTGGCAATGAGCAGTTCTTC.

The chain combines TRBV10-3 with TRBJ2-7, with a weak D call TRBD1 (5 bases). V lost 1 base and J lost 2, with 9 bases in between. Germline CDR1 ENHRY, CDR2 SYGVKD. This CDR3 spans 14 amino acids. The CDR3 sequence is CAISELSGPYEQYF. The CDR3 DNA follows: TGTGCCATCAGTGAGTTGTCAGGGCCCTACGAGCAGTACTTC.

This clone is labeled medium-sized. This chain uses TRBV30 with TRBJ2-1; 7 nucleotides align to TRBD1. V lost 3 bases and J lost 4; bases outside the gene matches: 9. The CDR3 is 15 amino acids. From germline, CDR1 is GTSNPN and CDR2 SVGIG (reference sequence). The CDR3, as DNA: TGTGCCTGGAGAATTACAGGGGCACGGTACAATGAGCAGTTCTTC. It yields the protein CAWRITGARYNEQFF.

The chain recombines TRBV5-6 with TRBJ1-5; D is possibly TRBD1 (5 bases). Looked up from germline, CDR1 is SGHDT and CDR2 is YYEEEE. V gave up 1 base and J gave up 11 bases, with 16 bases separating them. This CDR3 is built from 14 residues. Here the CDR3 reads CASSLRQGNFAQHF. CDR3 sequence (DNA): TGTGCCAGCAGCTTGCGCCAGGGAAATTTCGCCCAGCATTTT.

V gene TRBV5-4 combines with J gene TRBJ2-5; a possible D gene is TRBD2 (6 bases). The CDR3 is 13 amino acids. The germline gives CDR1 SGHNT, CDR2 YYREEE (reference sequence). V was clipped by 0 bases and J by 5 bases, with 8 bases between them. This CDR3 is CASSLGRGETQYF. DNA of the CDR3: TGTGCCAGCAGCTTGGGCCGGGGGGAGACCCAGTACTTC.

J is TRBJ2-7 and V is TRBV2; TRBD2 is a possible D gene (6 bases). This CDR3 is 16 amino acids long. The V gene lost 3 bases and the J gene lost 5 bases, with 20 bases spanning the gap. Germline CDR1 and CDR2: SNHLY and FYNNEI. DNA of the CDR3: TGTGCCAGCAGTGATCCTTCTAGCGAAAATTACCACGAGCAGTACTTC. This codes for CASSDPSSENYHEQYF.

The V gene is TRBV19, the J gene TRBJ1-3; 7 positions agree with TRBD1. The CDR3 covers 21 residues. Per germline, CDR1 LNHDA and CDR2 SQIVND (reference sequence). J was trimmed by 0 bases and V by 9 bases; bases with no gene match: 26. CDR3 protein: CASRPLQWDRLSLSSGNTIYF. In DNA, the CDR3 is TGTGCCAGCCGGCCTCTCCAGTGGGACAGACTAAGTCTAAGCTCTGGAAACACCATATATTTT.

This clone was picked up a small number of times. The V and J genes are TRBV10-3 and TRBJ1-1; D not certain. This CDR3 contains 12 residues. Germline V gene sequence: CDR1 ENHRY, CDR2 SYGVKD. The V end was cut by 6 bases, the J end by 0 bases, with 5 bases between. This CDR3 is CAIREMNTEAFF. DNA of the CDR3: TGTGCCATCAGGGAGATGAACACTGAAGCTTTCTTT.

The chain joins TRBV6-5 to TRBJ1-5, with TRBD1 identical over 8 bases. The CDR3 extends over 15 amino acids. V lost 6 bases, J lost 5 bases, and 9 bases stayed unmatched. CDR1 is MNHEY, CDR2 SVGAGI, per germline. The CDR3 loop reads CASSPGQGRDQPQHF. CDR3 DNA: TGTGCCAGCAGCCCAGGACAGGGAAGGGATCAGCCCCAGCATTTT.

The V gene is TRBV29-1, the J gene TRBJ2-6; TRBD1 is a possible D gene (6 bases). The ends were cut back, 6 bases at V and 4 bases at J, with 13 bases in the middle. The CDR3 sequence is 14 residues long. CDR1 SQVTM and CDR2 ANQGSEA come from the germline V gene. The CDR3: CSVAQGDGANVLTF. The CDR3, as DNA: TGCAGCGTGGCACAGGGAGACGGGGCCAACGTCCTGACTTTC.

V usage is TRBV4-1 and J usage is TRBJ1-1; no definite D call. The CDR3 has 14 amino acids. V was pared by 0 bases and J by 5 bases, with 10 bases between. The V gene's germline CDR1 is MGHRA and CDR2 YSYEKL. The CDR3 DNA reads as TGCGCCAGCAGCCAAGAGCGGGGTGTGACTGAAGCTTTCTTT. Encoded protein: CASSQERGVTEAFF.

The rearrangement uses TRBV9 and TRBJ2-1; the D call may be TRBD1 or TRBD2 (5 bases each). V was trimmed by 3 bases and J by 0 bases, leaving 13 bases between them. Germline-derived CDR1 and CDR2 are SGDLS and YYNGEE. This CDR3 comprises 16 residues. The CDR3 is CASSGEGESSYNEQFF. DNA of the CDR3: TGTGCCAGCAGCGGAGAAGGGGAGAGCTCCTACAATGAGCAGTTCTTC.

The genes are TRBV28 and TRBJ2-7, with a tentative D call TRBD1 (5 bases). Germline CDR1 and CDR2: MDHEN and SYDVKM. V was shortened by 3 bases and J by 0 bases, with 9 bases between the two germline ends. The CDR3 runs to 14 residues. The CDR3 sequence: CASSFRVNSYEQYF. The CDR3 DNA reads as TGTGCCAGCAGTTTCAGGGTAAACTCCTACGAGCAGTACTTC. The whole variable domain, remainder taken from reference TRBV28 and TRBJ2-7, is DVKVTQSSRYLVKRTGEKVFLECVQDMDHENMFWYRQDPGLGLRLIYFSYDVKMKEKGDIPEGYSVSREKKERFSLILESASTNQTSMYLCASSFRVNSYEQYFGPGTRLTVT.

The chain carries TRBV6-1 and TRBJ1-6, with a weak D call TRBD1 (5 bases). CDR1 is MNHNS, CDR2 SASEGT, per germline. The CDR3 contains 15 residues. Trimming removed 2 bases at V and 8 bases at J, with 13 bases between. CDR3 coding DNA: TGTGCCAGCAGTGAATGGGGACCCACAGATTCACCCCTCCACTTT. Encoded protein: CASSEWGPTDSPLHF.

The rearrangement links TRBV6-6 to TRBJ2-7; D remains unclear. CDR1 MNHNY and CDR2 SVGAGI come from the germline V gene (reference sequence). The CDR3 sequence is 12 residues long. Between the trimmed V and J ends, which lost 4 bases and 2 bases, there was a span of 6 bases. DNA for the CDR3: TGTGCCAGCAGTTCAGACGCCTACGAGCAGTACTTC. Translation: CASSSDAYEQYF.

The chain carries TRBV28 and TRBJ2-7; D uncertain. CDR3 size: 14 residues. Germline assignment: CDR1 MDHEN and CDR2 SYDVKM. The V gene lost 3 bases and the J gene lost 0 bases, with 9 bases spanning the gap. The CDR3 region is CASSFGRSSYEQYF. The CDR3 region has the DNA TGTGCCAGCAGTTTCGGCAGGAGCTCCTACGAGCAGTACTTC.

The chain links TRBV5-6 to TRBJ1-1; D possibly corresponds to TRBD1 (5 bases). The CDR3 loop spans 12 amino acids. The germline V gene encodes CDR1 SGHDT and CDR2 YYEEEE. V lost 3 bases to trimming and J lost 4 bases, with 7 bases between them. CDR3 coding DNA: TGTGCCAGCAGCTACGGGGGCACTGAAGCTTTCTTT. This gives the protein CASSYGGTEAFF.

The chain carries TRBV29-1 and TRBJ1-1, with 7 nucleotides matching TRBD1. Germline V gene data show CDR1 as SQVTM and CDR2 as ANQGSEA. V shed 6 bases, J shed 0 bases, and the junction held 4 bases outside the gene matches. The CDR3 runs 13 residues. The CDR3 DNA is TGCAGCGTCGAGGGGACAGTGAACACTGAAGCTTTCTTT. Its translation is CSVEGTVNTEAFF. Together with reference TRBV29-1 and TRBJ1-1, the CDR3 gives the full variable domain: SAVISQKPSRDICQRGTSLTIQCQVDSQVTMMFWYRQQPGQSLTLIATANQGSEATYESGFVIDKFPISRPNLTFSTLTVSNMSPEDSSIYLCSVEGTVNTEAFFGQGTRLTVV.

This clone was recorded only once. V usage is TRBV6-1 and J usage is TRBJ1-2, with D perhaps matching TRBD1 (6 bases). CDR1 and CDR2 from the germline V gene are MNHNS and SASEGT. V was pared by 1 base and J by 4 bases, with 13 bases between. The CDR3 loop spans 15 amino acids. CDR3 sequence reads: CASSEVQGSAYGYTF. The CDR3 DNA reads as TGTGCCAGCAGTGAAGTACAGGGTAGTGCCTATGGCTACACCTTC.

The chain joins TRBV9 to TRBJ1-2, with D uncertain. Germline V gene lookup returns CDR1 SGDLS and CDR2 YYNGEE. V was trimmed by 4 bases and J by 2 bases, leaving 15 bases between them. The CDR3 length is 15 residues. CDR3 protein: CASSPSIQRNYGYTF. CDR3 nucleotides: TGTGCCAGCAGCCCGAGTATTCAGAGGAACTATGGCTACACCTTC. The complete variable domain, with remaining parts taken from reference TRBV9 and TRBJ1-2, reads DSGVTQTPKHLITATGQRVTLRCSPRSGDLSVYWYQQSLDQGLQFLIQYYNGEERAKGNILERFSAQQFPDLHSELNLSSLELGDSALYFCASSPSIQRNYGYTFGSGTRLTVV.

The DNA for the CDR3 is TGCGCCAGCAGTGAGGGCAGGGGCGAGGCTTTCTTT. Encoded protein: CASSEGRGEAFF. V and J are TRBV10-2 and TRBJ1-1, with a tentative D call TRBD1 (6 bases). CDR3 length: 12 residues. Germline-derived CDR1 and CDR2 are WSHSY and SAAADI. V was cut by 2 bases and J by 11 bases, with 12 bases left in between.

This clone is judged medium-sized. The V gene is TRBV18, the J gene TRBJ2-1; D may correspond to TRBD1 or TRBD2 (7 bases each). This CDR3 is built from 15 residues. Germline values: CDR1 KGHSH, CDR2 LQKENI. V shed 4 bases and J shed 3 bases, with 13 bases lying between them. The chain's CDR3 is CASSRAGQHYNEQFF. The DNA of the CDR3 is TGTGCCAGCTCACGAGCGGGACAGCACTACAATGAGCAGTTCTTC.

This chain joins TRBV10-3 and TRBJ1-1; TRBD1 is a possible D gene (6 bases). This CDR3 region has 17 residues. Deletions cut 8 bases from V and 4 bases from J, with 26 bases between. CDR1 and CDR2 from the germline V gene are ENHRY and SYGVKD. CDR3 sequence reads: CAIDEPDQQHRVTEAFF. The DNA of the CDR3 is TGTGCCATCGACGAACCCGACCAACAACACAGGGTCACTGAAGCTTTCTTT.

This CDR3 reads CASSLTAENIQYF. In nucleotides, the CDR3 is TGTGCCAGCAGCTTAACAGCGGAAAACATTCAGTACTTC. The chain has TRBV11-3 and TRBJ2-4; D may be TRBD2 (5 bases). The CDR3 totals 13 residues. V shed 2 bases and J shed 5 bases, with 7 bases lying between them. In germline, CDR1 is SGHNT, CDR2 YENEEA.

This CDR3 is CSVVLQGAEQFF. The CDR3 DNA reads as TGCAGCGTTGTACTTCAGGGGGCTGAGCAGTTCTTC. The V call is TRBV29-1, the J call TRBJ2-1; 8 nucleotides line up with TRBD1. From germline, CDR1 is SQVTM and CDR2 ANQGSEA. The CDR3 contains 12 residues. The trim removed 4 bases at V and 9 bases at J, leaving 5 bases unmatched.